Only a few counts were recorded for the clone carrying this TCR beta chain. Its matching antigen is unknown. On the day of bone marrow donation, the related graft donor provided peripheral blood. Libraries were prepared by immunoSEQ multiplex PCR; TCRdb keeps only in-frame clonotypes and omits some of them. In total the sample includes 40,000 to 60,000 clones, none of them seen once. The CDR3 totals 15 residues. Germline CDR1 reads SGHNT; CDR2 reads YYREEE (reference sequence). The data stem from a study of T cells after posttransplantation cyclophosphamide. The study, taken as a whole, reports: TRB clonality was highly associated with recipient CMV seropositivity and reactivation.

This rearrangement joins TRBV5-4 to TRBJ2-5, with 13 bases matching TRBD2. Gene TRBJ2-7 matches the end of the DNA better, so the J call may be wrong. This sequence originates from a man in his forties in good health, CMV-negative, and a related stem cell transplant donor. The sequenced material came from PBMCs. The CDR3 sequence: CASSWRTSGSYEQYF. The CDR3 DNA is TGTGCCAGCAGCTGGAGGACTAGCGGGAGTTACGAGCAGTACTTC.